These T cell receptor beta chains were read from a single sample in a study of CD8 T cells in Susac syndrome. TCRdb re-derived calls from the immunoSEQ multiplex PCR reads in MiXCR, one entry per CDR3 protein. In the table there are a few hundred thousand distinct CDR3 sequences, 85% of which are singletons. The sample comprised CD8+ T cells from PBMCs. The receptors originated from a human donor with multiple sclerosis. Both conserved end residues are part of each CDR3. D genes are given only for firm matches. Expanded clones are given a class, and other clones once, few, many or no size at all.

v_gene: TRBV4-3
d_gene: TRBD1
abundance: .
j_gene: TRBJ2-5
CDR3aa: CASSRDRGGQTQYF
CDR3nt: TGCGCCAGCAGCCGGGACAGGGGTGGGCAGACCCAGTACTTC

v_gene: TRBV27
d_gene: TRBD1
abundance: .
j_gene: TRBJ1-1
CDR3aa: CASSLGLGGYTEAFF
CDR3nt: TGTGCCAGCAGTTTGGGCTTAGGGGGCTACACTGAAGCTTTCTTT

v_gene: TRBV4-2
d_gene: .
abundance: .
j_gene: TRBJ2-7
CDR3aa: CASSQEASESYEQYF
CDR3nt: TGTGCCAGCAGCCAAGAGGCTAGCGAATCCTACGAGCAGTACTTC

v_gene: TRBV5-1
d_gene: TRBD2
abundance: .
j_gene: TRBJ2-3
CDR3aa: CASSLGLAGPMTDTQYF
CDR3nt: TGCGCCAGCAGCTTGGGTCTAGCGGGGCCCATGACAGATACGCAGTATTTT

v_gene: TRBV9
d_gene: TRBD2
abundance: .
j_gene: TRBJ2-1
CDR3aa: CASSVGGLQEEQFF
CDR3nt: TGTGCCAGCAGCGTAGGGGGACTACAGGAGGAGCAGTTCTTC

v_gene: TRBV7-9
d_gene: TRBD2
abundance: .
j_gene: TRBJ2-1
CDR3aa: CASSLVGGRAGNEQFF
CDR3nt: TGTGCCAGCAGCTTAGTCGGCGGGAGGGCCGGCAATGAGCAGTTCTTC

v_gene: TRBV6-5
d_gene: TRBD2
abundance: .
j_gene: TRBJ2-1
CDR3aa: CASSYLGLAGGYNEQFF
CDR3nt: TGTGCCAGCAGTTACCTTGGACTAGCGGGAGGCTACAATGAGCAGTTCTTC

v_gene: TRBV12-3/TRBV12-4
d_gene: .
abundance: .
j_gene: TRBJ2-4
CDR3aa: CASSLGQLAKNIQYF
CDR3nt: TGTGCCAGCAGTTTAGGGCAGCTAGCCAAAAACATTCAGTACTTC

v_gene: TRBV20-1
d_gene: .
abundance: .
j_gene: TRBJ2-1
CDR3aa: CSGGGTVEGEQFF
CDR3nt: TGCAGTGGAGGGGGGACCGTGGAGGGTGAGCAGTTCTTC

v_gene: TRBV6-5
d_gene: .
abundance: .
j_gene: TRBJ2-1
CDR3aa: CASSYSYSPSEQFF
CDR3nt: TGTGCCAGCAGTTACTCCTACTCACCGAGTGAGCAGTTCTTC

v_gene: TRBV30
d_gene: .
abundance: .
j_gene: TRBJ2-1
CDR3aa: CAWSGSETYNEQFF
CDR3nt: TGTGCCTGGAGTGGGTCGGAGACCTACAATGAGCAGTTCTTC

v_gene: TRBV13
d_gene: .
abundance: .
j_gene: TRBJ2-2
CDR3aa: CASSRFASGIHGELFF
CDR3nt: TGTGCCAGCAGCCGGTTCGCATCAGGGATTCACGGGGAGCTGTTTTTT

v_gene: TRBV27
d_gene: .
abundance: .
j_gene: TRBJ2-2
CDR3aa: CASSLSTASGGTGELFF
CDR3nt: TGTGCCAGCAGTTTATCGACTGCTTCAGGGGGGACCGGGGAGCTGTTTTTT

v_gene: TRBV5-3
d_gene: .
abundance: .
j_gene: TRBJ1-2
CDR3aa: CARSLLDRSNYGYTF
CDR3nt: TGTGCCAGAAGCTTGCTTGACAGATCGAATTATGGCTACACCTTC

v_gene: TRBV19
d_gene: .
abundance: .
j_gene: TRBJ2-3
CDR3aa: CASSIVIPGQAQYF
CDR3nt: TGTGCCAGTAGTATTGTTATACCGGGACAAGCGCAGTATTTT

v_gene: TRBV7-9
d_gene: .
abundance: .
j_gene: TRBJ2-2
CDR3aa: CATRDERGELFF
CDR3nt: TGTGCCACCAGGGACGAGCGCGGGGAGCTGTTTTTT

v_gene: TRBV19
d_gene: TRBD2
abundance: .
j_gene: TRBJ2-7
CDR3aa: CASSVFSGTNHYEQYF
CDR3nt: TGTGCCAGTAGTGTCTTCTCCGGGACTAACCACTACGAGCAGTACTTC

v_gene: TRBV20-1
d_gene: TRBD2
abundance: .
j_gene: TRBJ2-1
CDR3aa: CSAQNDSWLAGGGEQFF
CDR3nt: TGCAGTGCTCAGAACGACTCGTGGCTAGCGGGAGGAGGTGAGCAGTTCTTC

v_gene: TRBV12-3/TRBV12-4
d_gene: .
abundance: .
j_gene: TRBJ2-2
CDR3aa: CASSSAELFF
CDR3nt: TGTGCCTCCAGTTCGGCGGAGCTGTTTTTT

v_gene: TRBV5-6
d_gene: TRBD2
abundance: .
j_gene: TRBJ2-5
CDR3aa: CASSLGASGRSETQYF
CDR3nt: TGTGCCAGCAGCTTGGGGGCTAGCGGGAGATCGGAGACCCAGTACTTC

v_gene: TRBV4-1
d_gene: .
abundance: .
j_gene: TRBJ2-7
CDR3aa: CASSQVVHGAREQYF
CDR3nt: TGCGCCAGCAGCCAAGTGGTTCATGGTGCGCGCGAGCAGTACTTC

v_gene: TRBV27
d_gene: .
abundance: .
j_gene: TRBJ2-7
CDR3aa: CASSTQTDSSYEQYF
CDR3nt: TGTGCCAGCAGTACTCAGACAGACAGCTCCTACGAGCAGTACTTC

v_gene: TRBV19
d_gene: .
abundance: .
j_gene: TRBJ2-7
CDR3aa: CASSIEGSPGVYEQYF
CDR3nt: TGTGCCAGTAGTATAGAAGGATCCCCGGGGGTCTACGAGCAGTACTTC

v_gene: TRBV14
d_gene: .
abundance: few
j_gene: TRBJ2-1
CDR3aa: CASSHTGSSYNEQFF
CDR3nt: TGTGCCAGCAGCCACACAGGGAGCTCCTACAATGAGCAGTTCTTC

v_gene: TRBV7-6
d_gene: .
abundance: once
j_gene: TRBJ2-3
CDR3aa: CASSPRPGGGDTQYF
CDR3nt: TGTGCCAGCAGCCCCCGCCCCGGAGGGGGAGATACGCAGTATTTT